The 27 T cell receptor beta chains reported below all come from one sample, sequenced in a study of blood T cell repertoires in COVID-19. The data were produced by immunoSEQ multiplex PCR, yet TCRdb's version contains in-frame clones alone and is incomplete. The sample shows 40,000 to 55,000 clones, roughly nine tenths of them seen only once. The source material was peripheral blood. These receptors came from a human donor in a cohort sampled during active COVID-19.

The rearrangement joins TRBV7-2 to TRBJ2-1; the match to TRBD1 covers 9 bases. The V and J ends lost 3 bases and 1 base, in that order; junction bases with no gene match: 1. Germline loops: CDR1 SGHTA, CDR2 FQGNSA. The CDR3 extends over 15 amino acids. The CDR3 reads CASSFGQGSYNEQFF. The CDR3 region has the DNA TGTGCCAGCAGCTTCGGACAGGGGTCCTACAATGAGCAGTTCTTC.

This chain links TRBV14 with TRBJ1-2, with D maybe TRBD1 (5 bases). The CDR3 runs 15 residues. The V end was cut by 6 bases, the J end by 0 bases, with 14 bases between. CDR1 is SGHDN, CDR2 FVKESK, per germline. The CDR3 spells CASSFLTEANYGYTF. In DNA form, the CDR3 reads TGTGCCAGCAGTTTCCTGACAGAAGCTAACTATGGCTACACCTTC.

The chain recombines TRBV13 with TRBJ2-3; TRBD2 agrees at 9 bases. This CDR3 has 14 residues. Germline assignment: CDR1 PRHDT and CDR2 FYEKMQ (reference sequence). J gave up 7 bases and V 6 bases, and 8 bases lay outside the gene matches. The CDR3 region is CASRLGTSFHTQYF. For the CDR3, the DNA is TGTGCCAGCAGACTCGGGACTAGCTTTCATACGCAGTATTTT.

V and J are TRBV28 and TRBJ1-1; D is possibly TRBD1 (5 bases). The CDR3 loop spans 13 amino acids. V was trimmed by 3 bases and J by 7 bases, leaving 12 bases between them. Germline values: CDR1 MDHEN, CDR2 SYDVKM. CDR3 sequence reads: CASSLPGSVEAFF. The CDR3 coding sequence is TGTGCCAGCAGTTTGCCAGGGTCGGTTGAAGCTTTCTTT.

This clone was observed once. The chain uses TRBV19 and TRBJ2-2, with 9 bases fitting TRBD1. The germline V gene encodes CDR1 LNHDA and CDR2 SQIVND (reference sequence). The CDR3 covers 17 residues. V lost 6 bases, J lost 4 bases, and 12 bases stayed unmatched. The CDR3 sequence: CASRMDRGSPGTGELFF. CDR3 bases: TGTGCCAGTAGAATGGACAGGGGAAGTCCGGGCACCGGGGAGCTGTTTTTT. The full variable domain, rest sourced from reference TRBV19 and TRBJ2-2, is DGGITQSPKYLFRKEGQNVTLSCEQNLNHDAMYWYRQDPGQGLRLIYYSQIVNDFQKGDIAEGYSVSREKKESFPLTVTSAQKNPTAFYLCASRMDRGSPGTGELFFGEGSRLTVL.

The genes are TRBV7-9 and TRBJ2-7; D may be TRBD1 (6 bases). This CDR3 contains 14 residues. Germline V gives CDR1 SEHNR, CDR2 FQNEAQ (reference sequence). V was pared by 6 bases and J by 0 bases, with 12 bases between. CDR3 nucleotide sequence: TGTGCCAGCAGTAGACAGGATCTCTCCTACGAGCAGTACTTC. This translates into CASSRQDLSYEQYF.

The V gene is TRBV2, the J gene TRBJ1-1; 8 bases fit TRBD1. Germline CDR1 and CDR2: SNHLY and FYNNEI. V trimming: 8 bases; J trimming: 1 base; junction bases outside the gene matches: 3. This CDR3 region has 13 residues. For the CDR3, the DNA is TGTGCCAGCTCGACAGGGGAGAACACTGAAGCTTTCTTT. Its protein product is CASSTGENTEAFF.

This clone was counted between two and nine times. J is TRBJ2-7 and V is TRBV7-2; possible D gene TRBD1, 7 bases. V lost 1 base and J lost 4, with 14 bases in between. Germline V lookup: CDR1 SGHTA, CDR2 FQGNSA. This CDR3 has 15 residues. CDR3 amino acids: CASSLGKQGRYEQYF. Here the CDR3 DNA reads TGTGCCAGCAGCTTAGGGAAACAGGGGAGGTACGAGCAGTACTTC.

The J gene is TRBJ2-7, the V gene TRBV5-4; 9 bases map to TRBD1. V lost 3 bases, J lost 5 bases, and 3 bases stayed unmatched. The CDR3 loop spans 13 amino acids. Looked up from germline, CDR1 is SGHNT and CDR2 is YYREEE (reference sequence). This CDR3 reads CASSWGQGDEQYF. CDR3 nucleotides: TGTGCCAGCAGCTGGGGACAGGGCGACGAGCAGTACTTC. The entire variable domain, with the rest obtained from reference TRBV5-4 and TRBJ2-7, is as follows: ETGVTQSPTHLIKTRGQQVTLRCSSQSGHNTVSWYQQALGQGPQFIFQYYREEENGRGNFPPRFSGLQFPNYSSELNVNALELDDSALYLCASSWGQGDEQYFGPGTRLTVT.

The chain links TRBV18 to TRBJ1-1, with 7 positions matching TRBD1. Unmatched junction bases numbered 4, after V lost 4 bases and J lost 2 bases. The CDR3 length is 14 residues. CDR1 and CDR2 (germline): KGHSH, LQKENI. CDR3 coding DNA: TGTGCCAGCTCACGGGACAGATTCAACACTGAAGCTTTCTTT. Translated: CASSRDRFNTEAFF.

V usage is TRBV27 and J usage is TRBJ2-7; TRBD1 agrees at 7 bases. Germline CDR1 and CDR2: MNHEY and SMNVEV (reference sequence). This CDR3 has 14 residues. J gave up 7 bases and V 2 bases, and 8 bases lay outside the gene matches. CDR3 nucleotide sequence: TGTGCCAGCAGTTTAGGGACAGCATTGGGGGAGCAGTACTTC. As protein: CASSLGTALGEQYF.

CDR3 nucleotides: TGTGCCAGCAGTTGGGTTGTCTGGACAGGGTTTGACTATGGCTACACCTTC. Encoded protein: CASSWVVWTGFDYGYTF. The rearrangement joins TRBV28 to TRBJ1-2; 8 bases are shared with TRBD1. The V gene end was trimmed by 4 bases and the J gene end by 3 bases; junction bases not matched to a gene: 13. The CDR3 extends over 17 amino acids. The V gene's germline CDR1 is MDHEN and CDR2 SYDVKM.

V gene TRBV6-5 combines with J gene TRBJ2-1; no reliable D call. V dropped 2 bases and J dropped 3 bases, with 11 bases sitting between them. Germline V gene sequence: CDR1 MNHEY, CDR2 SVGAGI. The CDR3 extends over 15 amino acids. CDR3 residues: CASSYTSALYNEQFF. Written as DNA, the CDR3 is TGTGCCAGCAGTTACACCAGTGCCCTCTACAATGAGCAGTTCTTC.

CDR3 loop: CAISDPQTSPYNEQFF. CDR3 coding DNA: TGTGCCATCAGTGACCCTCAGACTAGCCCCTACAATGAGCAGTTCTTC. The chain recombines TRBV10-3 with TRBJ2-1, with TRBD2 matching 7 bases. The germline gives CDR1 ENHRY, CDR2 SYGVKD. V lost 3 bases and J lost 2; bases outside the gene matches: 7. The CDR3 sequence is 16 residues long.

This clone was detected once. V gene TRBV5-4 combines with J gene TRBJ2-7, with 7 bases identical to TRBD2. Germline V gene lookup returns CDR1 SGHNT and CDR2 YYREEE (reference sequence). Germline trimming cut 4 bases from V and 2 bases from J; bases unmatched to any gene: 3. The CDR3 is made up of 13 amino acids. Written as DNA, the CDR3 is TGTGCCAGCAGCATGGGAGGGACCTACGAGCAGTACTTC. It yields the protein CASSMGGTYEQYF.

V gene TRBV3-1 (or the pseudogene TRBV3-2) combines with J gene TRBJ2-3, with D tentatively TRBD2 (6 bases). The germline gives CDR1 LGHDT, CDR2 YNNKEL (reference sequence). Trimming cost V 4 bases and J 0 bases, with 17 bases left between them. CDR3 length: 17 amino acids. CDR3 region: CASSRPSRGASTDTQYF. Written as DNA, the CDR3 is TGTGCCAGCAGCCGGCCAAGTCGCGGGGCTAGCACAGATACGCAGTATTTT.

The V gene is TRBV18, the J gene TRBJ1-1; TRBD1 is a possible D gene (5 bases). V shed 1 base and J shed 3 bases, with 9 bases lying between them. The CDR3 consists of 14 residues. CDR1 and CDR2 (germline): KGHSH, LQKENI. This CDR3 is CASSPLDRDTEAFF. Here the CDR3 DNA reads TGTGCCAGCTCACCACTCGACAGAGACACTGAAGCTTTCTTT.

The gene calls are TRBV6-6 and TRBJ1-2; 12 bases match TRBD1. V was pared by 6 bases and J by 4 bases, with 12 bases of the junction left unmatched. Germline values: CDR1 MNHNY, CDR2 SVGAGI (reference sequence). The CDR3 runs 17 residues. The CDR3 bases are TGTGCCAGCAGCCGACGACCAGGGACAGGGGGCGTCTATGGCTACACCTTC. Protein sequence: CASSRRPGTGGVYGYTF.

The CDR3 reads CASSQDLVRQGTNEKLFF. The CDR3 nucleotides are TGCGCCAGCAGCCAAGATCTGGTGCGGCAGGGAACTAATGAAAAACTGTTTTTT. V gene TRBV4-3 combines with J gene TRBJ1-4; TRBD1 is a possible D gene (5 bases). Looked up from germline, CDR1 is LGHNA and CDR2 is YSLEER. The CDR3 covers 18 residues. Trimming took off 0 bases at V and 1 base at J, with 15 bases between the two ends.

This clone showed up just a few times. The chain joins TRBV2 to TRBJ2-5; TRBD2 agrees at 8 bases. V lost 4 bases to trimming and J lost 1 base; unmatched junction nucleotides: 8. The CDR3 covers 16 residues. CDR1 is SNHLY, CDR2 FYNNEI, per germline. CDR3 loop: CASSGGLVRAQETQYF. The CDR3 nucleotides read TGTGCCAGCAGTGGGGGACTAGTAAGGGCCCAAGAGACCCAGTACTTC.

V usage is TRBV20-1 and J usage is TRBJ2-5, with D hard to call. The CDR3 extends over 11 amino acids. The V end was cut by 3 bases, the J end by 5 bases, with 7 bases between. The germline V gene has CDR1 DFQATT and CDR2 SNEGSKA (reference sequence). DNA of the CDR3: TGCAGTGCTAGGATGCGGGAGACCCAGTACTTC. Its protein product is CSARMRETQYF.

This chain links TRBV6-6 with TRBJ2-7, with D maybe TRBD1 (6 bases). This CDR3 contains 12 residues. The V gene's germline CDR1 is MNHNY and CDR2 SVGAGI (reference sequence). The V gene lost 6 bases and the J gene lost 2 bases, with 8 bases spanning the gap. For the CDR3, the DNA is TGTGCCAGCAGGGGGACAACCTACGAGCAGTACTTC. Protein sequence: CASRGTTYEQYF.

The chain couples TRBV6-6 to TRBJ1-5; D not resolved. This CDR3 is 12 amino acids long. The germline CDR1 and CDR2 sequences are MNHNY and SVGAGI (reference sequence). Trimming stripped 6 bases from V and 8 bases from J, with 11 bases between. In DNA, the CDR3 is TGTGCCAGCAGCCCTTCAGAGGAGCCCCAGCATTTT. Its protein is CASSPSEEPQHF.

V is TRBV30 and J is TRBJ1-4; no firm D call. Germline V lookup: CDR1 GTSNPN, CDR2 SVGIG (reference sequence). V gave up 3 bases and J gave up 0 bases, with 11 bases separating them. This CDR3 has 15 residues. The CDR3 here is CAWSAFTATNEKLFF. DNA of the CDR3: TGTGCCTGGAGCGCGTTCACTGCAACTAATGAAAAACTGTTTTTT.

V usage is TRBV5-1 and J usage is TRBJ1-2, with D perhaps matching TRBD1 (6 bases). The germline CDR1 and CDR2 sequences are SGHRS and YFSETQ. The CDR3 has 14 amino acids. V shed 0 bases and J shed 3 bases, with 9 bases lying between them. The CDR3 region is CASSLVQGHYGYTF. Here the CDR3 DNA reads TGCGCCAGCAGCTTGGTTCAGGGGCACTATGGCTACACCTTC.

The V and J genes are TRBV27 and TRBJ1-4; 7 bases fit TRBD1. Germline CDR1 is MNHEY and CDR2 is SMNVEV (reference sequence). The CDR3 extends over 14 amino acids. V dropped 4 bases and J dropped 8; count of bases not matched to a gene: 7. CDR3 in DNA: TGTGCCAGCAGTTCAAGGGGGCAAGGGGAAAAACTGTTTTTT. It specifies CASSSRGQGEKLFF.

This clone has only a few counts. The chain couples TRBV10-1 to TRBJ1-5; TRBD1 is a possible D gene (5 bases). The V end lost 0 bases, the J end lost 0 bases, and 12 bases lay between the germline ends. The CDR3 is 17 amino acids. Per germline, CDR1 WNHNN and CDR2 SYGVQD (reference sequence). The CDR3 loop is CASSESDGGDSNQPQHF. The CDR3 region has the DNA TGCGCCAGCAGTGAGTCCGATGGGGGGGATAGCAATCAGCCCCAGCATTTT.